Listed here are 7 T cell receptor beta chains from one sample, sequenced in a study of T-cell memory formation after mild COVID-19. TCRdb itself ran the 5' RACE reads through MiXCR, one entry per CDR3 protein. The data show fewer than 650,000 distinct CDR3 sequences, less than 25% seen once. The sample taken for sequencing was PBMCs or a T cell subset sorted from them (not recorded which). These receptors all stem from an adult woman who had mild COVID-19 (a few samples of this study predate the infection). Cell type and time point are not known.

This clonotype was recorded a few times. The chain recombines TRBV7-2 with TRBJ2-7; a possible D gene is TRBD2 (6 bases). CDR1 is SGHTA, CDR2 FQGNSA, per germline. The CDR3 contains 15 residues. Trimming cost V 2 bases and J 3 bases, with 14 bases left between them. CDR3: CASSLYLGGNYEQYF. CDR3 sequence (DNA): TGTGCCAGCAGCTTATATCTGGGAGGCAACTACGAGCAGTACTTC.

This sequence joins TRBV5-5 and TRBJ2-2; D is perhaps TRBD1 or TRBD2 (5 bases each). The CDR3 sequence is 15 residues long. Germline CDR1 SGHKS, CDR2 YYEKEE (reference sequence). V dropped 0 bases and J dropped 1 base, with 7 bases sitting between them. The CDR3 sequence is CASSLGDGNTGELFF. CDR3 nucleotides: TGTGCCAGCAGCTTGGGGGACGGGAACACCGGGGAGCTGTTTTTT.

CDR3 sequence: CASSLGQVQPQHF. The CDR3, as DNA: TGTGCCAGCAGCTTAGGACAGGTACAGCCCCAGCATTTT. The rearrangement uses TRBV11-2 and TRBJ1-5; D perhaps matches TRBD1 (6 bases). In germline, CDR1 is SGHAT, CDR2 FQNNGV. V dropped 1 base and J dropped 7 bases, with 8 bases sitting between them. The CDR3 sequence is 13 residues long.

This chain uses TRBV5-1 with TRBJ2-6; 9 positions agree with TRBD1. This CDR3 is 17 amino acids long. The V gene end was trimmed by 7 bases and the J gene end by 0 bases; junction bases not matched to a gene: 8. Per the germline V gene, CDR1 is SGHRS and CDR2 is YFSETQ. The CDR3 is CASAPGQGISGANVLTF. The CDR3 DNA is TGCGCCAGCGCTCCGGGACAGGGTATCTCTGGGGCCAACGTCCTGACTTTC. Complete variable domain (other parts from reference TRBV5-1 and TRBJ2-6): KAGVTQTPRYLIKTRGQQVTLSCSPISGHRSVSWYQQTPGQGLQFLFEYFSETQRNKGNFPGRFSGRQFSNSRSEMNVSTLELGDSALYLCASAPGQGISGANVLTFGAGSRLTVL.

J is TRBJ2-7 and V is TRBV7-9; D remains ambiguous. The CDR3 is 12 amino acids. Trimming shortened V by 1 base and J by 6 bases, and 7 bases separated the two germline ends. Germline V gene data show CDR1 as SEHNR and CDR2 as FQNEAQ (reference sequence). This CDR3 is CASSLEVREQYF. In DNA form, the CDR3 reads TGTGCCAGCAGCTTAGAGGTCCGCGAGCAGTACTTC.

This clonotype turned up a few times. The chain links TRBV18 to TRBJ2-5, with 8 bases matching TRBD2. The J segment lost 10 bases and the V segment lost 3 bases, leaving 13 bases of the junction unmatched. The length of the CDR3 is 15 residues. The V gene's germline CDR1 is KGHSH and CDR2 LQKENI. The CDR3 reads CASSPSGLAGFRQYF. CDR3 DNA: TGTGCCAGCTCACCCTCGGGTCTAGCGGGTTTTCGCCAGTACTTC.

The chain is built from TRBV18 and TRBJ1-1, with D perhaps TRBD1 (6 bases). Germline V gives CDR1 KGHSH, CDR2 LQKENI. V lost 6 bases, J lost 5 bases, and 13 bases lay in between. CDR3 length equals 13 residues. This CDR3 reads CASSPKGETEAFF. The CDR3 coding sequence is TGTGCCAGCTCCCCTAAGGGGGAAACTGAAGCTTTCTTT. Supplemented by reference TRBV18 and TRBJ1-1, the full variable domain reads NAGVMQNPRHLVRRRGQEARLRCSPMKGHSHVYWYRQLPEEGLKFMVYLQKENIIDESGMPKERFSAEFPKEGPSILRIQQVVRGDSAAYFCASSPKGETEAFFGQGTRLTVV.